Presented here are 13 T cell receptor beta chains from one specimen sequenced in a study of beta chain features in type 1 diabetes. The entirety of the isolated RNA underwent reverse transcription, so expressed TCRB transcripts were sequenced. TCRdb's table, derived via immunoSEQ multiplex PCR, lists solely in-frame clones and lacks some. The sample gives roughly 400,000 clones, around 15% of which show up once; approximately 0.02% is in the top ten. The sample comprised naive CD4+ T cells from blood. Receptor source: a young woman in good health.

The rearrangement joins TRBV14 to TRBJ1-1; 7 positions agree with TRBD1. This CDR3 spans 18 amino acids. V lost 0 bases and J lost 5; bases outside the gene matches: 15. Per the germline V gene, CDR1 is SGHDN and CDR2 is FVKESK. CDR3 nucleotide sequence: TGTGCCAGCAGCCAAGATTTCCTTCGGGACAGCCCGTGGACTGAAGCTTTCTTT. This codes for CASSQDFLRDSPWTEAFF.

In nucleotides, the CDR3 is TGTGCCTGGAAGGGGTATGAAAAACTGTTTTTT. Translated: CAWKGYEKLFF. The chain carries TRBV30 and TRBJ1-4; D is possibly TRBD1 (5 bases). CDR1 is GTSNPN and CDR2 is SVGIG in the germline V gene (reference sequence). Trimming shortened V by 4 bases and J by 6 bases, and 6 bases separated the two germline ends. CDR3 length: 11 amino acids.

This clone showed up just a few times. Here the CDR3 reads CASSLSLDSYGYTF. The CDR3 bases are TGTGCCAGCAGTTTATCGTTGGACAGCTATGGCTACACCTTC. The chain is built from TRBV28 and TRBJ1-2; D possibly corresponds to TRBD1 (6 bases). Germline assignment: CDR1 MDHEN and CDR2 SYDVKM. This CDR3 is built from 14 residues. V was shortened by 1 base and J by 4 bases, with 10 bases between the two germline ends.

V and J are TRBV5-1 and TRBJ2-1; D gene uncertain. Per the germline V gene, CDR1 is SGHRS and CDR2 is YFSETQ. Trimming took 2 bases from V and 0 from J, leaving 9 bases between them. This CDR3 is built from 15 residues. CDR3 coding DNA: TGCGCCAGCAGCTTAACAGAGAGCTCCTACAATGAGCAGTTCTTC. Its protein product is CASSLTESSYNEQFF.

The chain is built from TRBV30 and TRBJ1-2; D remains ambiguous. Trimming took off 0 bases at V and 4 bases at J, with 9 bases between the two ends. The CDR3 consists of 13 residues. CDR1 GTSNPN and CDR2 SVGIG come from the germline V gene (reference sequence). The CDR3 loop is CAWSVSPSYGYTF. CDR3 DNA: TGTGCCTGGAGTGTAAGCCCTTCCTATGGCTACACCTTC.

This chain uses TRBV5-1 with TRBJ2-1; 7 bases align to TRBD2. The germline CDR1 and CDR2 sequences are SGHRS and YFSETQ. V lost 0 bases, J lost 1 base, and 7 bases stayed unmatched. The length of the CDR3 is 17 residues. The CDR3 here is CASSLAAGVWSYNEQFF. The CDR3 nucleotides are TGCGCCAGCAGCTTGGCGGCGGGAGTATGGTCCTACAATGAGCAGTTCTTC.

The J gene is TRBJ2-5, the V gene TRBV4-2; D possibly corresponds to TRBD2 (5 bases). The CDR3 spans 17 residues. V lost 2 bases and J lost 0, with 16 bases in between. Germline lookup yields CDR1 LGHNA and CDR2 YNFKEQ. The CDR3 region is CASSQKVPADYQETQYF. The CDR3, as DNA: TGTGCCAGCAGCCAAAAGGTTCCAGCGGACTACCAAGAGACCCAGTACTTC.

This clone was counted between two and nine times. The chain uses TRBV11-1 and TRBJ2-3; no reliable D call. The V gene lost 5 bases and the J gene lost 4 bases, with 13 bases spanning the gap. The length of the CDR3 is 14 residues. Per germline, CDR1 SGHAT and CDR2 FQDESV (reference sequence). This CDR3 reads CASSPGLTADTQYF. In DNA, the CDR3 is TGTGCCAGCAGCCCCGGGTTGACGGCAGATACGCAGTATTTT.

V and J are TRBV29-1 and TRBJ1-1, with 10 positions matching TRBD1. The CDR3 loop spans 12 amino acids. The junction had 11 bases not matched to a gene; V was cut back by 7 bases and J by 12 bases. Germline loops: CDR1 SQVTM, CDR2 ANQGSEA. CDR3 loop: CSGARQGALTFF. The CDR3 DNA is TGCAGCGGGGCCCGACAGGGGGCGTTAACTTTCTTT.

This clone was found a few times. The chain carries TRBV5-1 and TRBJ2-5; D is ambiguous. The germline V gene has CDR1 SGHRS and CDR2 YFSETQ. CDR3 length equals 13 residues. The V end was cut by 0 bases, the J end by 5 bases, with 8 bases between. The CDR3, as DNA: TGCGCCAGCAGCTTGGGGCCGAGGGAGACCCAGTACTTC. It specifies CASSLGPRETQYF.

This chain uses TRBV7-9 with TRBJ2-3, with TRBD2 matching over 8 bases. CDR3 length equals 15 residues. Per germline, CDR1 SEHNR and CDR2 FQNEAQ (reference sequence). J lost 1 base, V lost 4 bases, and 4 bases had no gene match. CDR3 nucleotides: TGTGCCAGCAGCTCCCCGGGAGGGGGCACAGATACGCAGTATTTT. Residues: CASSSPGGGTDTQYF.

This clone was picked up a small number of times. CDR3 nucleotides: TGTGCCAGCAGTGAAGCGCGAAATAATGAGCAGTTCTTC. This translates into CASSEARNNEQFF. V usage is TRBV2 and J usage is TRBJ2-1; the D is unclear. CDR3 length equals 13 residues. CDR1 and CDR2 from the germline V gene are SNHLY and FYNNEI. Trimming removed 0 bases from V and 7 bases from J, with 7 bases in between.

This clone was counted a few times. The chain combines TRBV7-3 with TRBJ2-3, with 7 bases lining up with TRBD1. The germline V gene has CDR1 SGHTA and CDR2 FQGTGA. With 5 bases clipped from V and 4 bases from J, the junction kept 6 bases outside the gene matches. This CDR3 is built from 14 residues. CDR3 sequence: CASSPRDSADTQYF. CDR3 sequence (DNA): TGTGCCAGCAGCCCTCGGGACAGTGCAGATACGCAGTATTTT.